Listed here are 4 T cell receptor beta chains from one sample, sequenced in a study of neurological immune-mediated disorders. TCRdb re-derived calls from the 5' RACE reads in MiXCR, one entry per CDR3 protein. The data show some 37,000 distinct CDR3 sequences, approximately 10% seen once. The sample comprised PBMCs. These TCRs come from a woman in her thirties with HTLV-1-associated myelopathy (HAM/TSP).

This clonotype was seen ten or more times. The chain uses TRBV7-2 and TRBJ2-7, with D perhaps TRBD2 (6 bases). Trimming removed 1 base at V and 3 bases at J, with 10 bases between. Germline assignment: CDR1 SGHTA and CDR2 FQGNSA. This CDR3 contains 14 residues. For the CDR3, the DNA is TGTGCCAGCAGCTTAGTAGCGGCTCTCTACGAGCAGTACTTC. It yields the protein CASSLVAALYEQYF.

This clonotype appeared many times. J is TRBJ2-3 and V is TRBV5-1; D is undetermined. Trimming removed 0 bases at V and 0 bases at J, with 5 bases between. Per germline, CDR1 SGHRS and CDR2 YFSETQ. The CDR3 is made up of 14 amino acids. The CDR3, as DNA: TGCGCCAGCAGCTTGGCCACTAGCACAGATACGCAGTATTTT. Protein sequence: CASSLATSTDTQYF.

This clonotype occurred many times. The chain uses TRBV20-1 and TRBJ1-5; D call uncertain. CDR1 is DFQATT and CDR2 is SNEGSKA in the germline V gene (reference sequence). V dropped 5 bases and J dropped 5 bases, with 13 bases sitting between them. The CDR3 has 13 amino acids. The CDR3 region has the DNA TGCAGTGCTGCCCGGGAGGAGGATCAGCCCCAGCATTTT. This sequence encodes CSAAREEDQPQHF.

This clonotype came up many times. This chain joins TRBV10-2 and TRBJ1-2; the D gene is possibly TRBD1 (6 bases). Per germline, CDR1 WSHSY and CDR2 SAAADI. V was clipped by 6 bases and J by 6 bases, with 8 bases between them. The CDR3 runs to 11 residues. The CDR3 here is CASRRGDGYTF. In DNA, the CDR3 is TGCGCCAGCAGGAGGGGGGATGGCTACACCTTC.